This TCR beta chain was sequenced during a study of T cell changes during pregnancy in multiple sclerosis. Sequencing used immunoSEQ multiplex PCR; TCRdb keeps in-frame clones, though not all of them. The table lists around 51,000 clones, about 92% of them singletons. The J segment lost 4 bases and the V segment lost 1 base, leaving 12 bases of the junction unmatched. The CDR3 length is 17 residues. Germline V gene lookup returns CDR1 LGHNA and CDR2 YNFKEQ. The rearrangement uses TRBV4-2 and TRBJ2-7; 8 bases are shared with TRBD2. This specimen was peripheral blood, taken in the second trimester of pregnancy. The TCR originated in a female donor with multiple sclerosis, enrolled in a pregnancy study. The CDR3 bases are TGTGCCAGCAGCCAAGGGGTTACAGCGGGAGAGAATTACGAGCAGTACTTC. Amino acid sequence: CASSQGVTAGENYEQYF.